Listed below are T cell receptor beta chains from one sample, sequenced in a study of beta chain features in type 1 diabetes. Data came from immunoSEQ multiplex PCR; TCRdb stores just in-frame clones and leaves some out. The sample holds 360,000 or so clones; around 20% are singletons and the top ten take approximately 0.043%. The material sequenced was naive CD4+ T cells from blood. These receptors were collected from a woman under 30 in good health. The CDR3 runs from the conserved cysteine through the conserved F or W. A D gene is named only where the DNA matches it firmly.

D,V,J,CDR3
TRBD2,TRBV30,TRBJ2-1,CACTYTGLAYYNEQFF
-,TRBV7-3,TRBJ2-3,CASSFTGGTDTQYF
-,TRBV5-1,TRBJ1-1,CASSSGQPDTEAFF
-,TRBV2,TRBJ2-5,CARRGQGETQYF
TRBD1,TRBV30,TRBJ1-2,CAWRRTGNYGYTF
-,TRBV19,TRBJ1-5,CASSIDRTRNQPQHF
TRBD2,TRBV30,TRBJ2-3,CAWRLAGATRTDTQYF
TRBD1,TRBV9,TRBJ2-7,CASSVEGRGGPRAYEQYF
TRBD1,TRBV23-1,TRBJ1-2,CASGQGGDGYTF
-,TRBV4-1,TRBJ1-2,CASSQDTLFETGANYGYTF
-,TRBV11-2,TRBJ1-3,CASSLYRDFSGNTIYF
-,TRBV4-2,TRBJ2-7,CASSQEGRRYEQYF
-,TRBV7-2,TRBJ2-1,CASSAAGGEQFF
TRBD2,TRBV25-1,TRBJ2-3,CASSPARGAGGTDTQYF
-,TRBV5-6,TRBJ2-2,CASSLTGTGELFF
-,TRBV30,TRBJ1-4,CAWLSLAEGNEKLFF
-,TRBV29-1,TRBJ2-2,CSVEVRSNPGELFF
TRBD1,TRBV4-3,TRBJ2-7,CASSQGTGMDEQYF
-,TRBV11-3,TRBJ1-2,CASSRDIYGYTF
-,TRBV7-3,TRBJ1-1,CASSFDGGTEAFF
-,TRBV7-9,TRBJ1-5,CASSGDGGQPQHF
TRBD2,TRBV15,TRBJ2-1,CATSRSGLAEVDEQFF
-,TRBV30,TRBJ2-5,CAWSQMEDLETQYF
-,TRBV2,TRBJ1-5,CASSEVGYSNQPQHF
-,TRBV4-1,TRBJ1-4,CASSRAPGHPNEKLFF
TRBD1,TRBV7-6,TRBJ2-5,CASSSPGQPRETQYF
-,TRBV4-3,TRBJ2-7,CASSQEVRGSSYEQYF
-,TRBV10-3,TRBJ2-2,CAISVSSNTGELFF
-,TRBV11-3,TRBJ2-2,CASSPPNTGELFF
TRBD1,TRBV7-9,TRBJ2-4,CASSLSRTGDIQYF
-,TRBV2,TRBJ2-5,CASSPEGGETQYF
-,TRBV7-2,TRBJ2-5,CASSLVDKETQYF
TRBD1,TRBV5-6,TRBJ1-3,CASSWGDSHSGNTIYF
TRBD1,TRBV19,TRBJ1-1,CASSIDRGLSEAFF
-,TRBV7-3,TRBJ2-1,CASSLQGYNEQFF
TRBD2,TRBV7-2,TRBJ2-3,CASSLEGLAGADTQYF
TRBD2,TRBV7-9,TRBJ2-7,CASSSGGRDEQYF
TRBD1,TRBV6-1,TRBJ1-2,CASTLRDSANYGYTF
TRBD2,TRBV4-2,TRBJ2-3,CASSQERWAGVYTDTQYF
-,TRBV30,-,CAWSSPYEQYF
-,TRBV14,TRBJ2-2,CASTMTSTTGELFF
TRBD2,TRBV30,TRBJ2-7,CAWTRPGRDYEQYF
TRBD2,TRBV5-4,TRBJ2-5,CASSLGLAAQETQYF
TRBD2,TRBV25-1,TRBJ2-3,CASRPSPGTSGEADTQYF
TRBD1,TRBV5-1,TRBJ1-1,CASSPRQGVSEAFF
-,TRBV18,TRBJ2-7,CASSPPGAYEQYF
-,TRBV18,TRBJ1-1,CASSPWPGNTEAFF
TRBD1,TRBV5-6,TRBJ1-1,CASRRGQGAGDTEAFF
-,TRBV9,TRBJ1-2,CASSVGAGYGYTF
-,TRBV13,TRBJ1-2,CASSFQNRGTYGGYTF